This entry is about one TCR beta chain. Its specificity is not known. This sample stems from a study of T cell responses to AZD1222 COVID-19 vaccine. Study-level results: Donors, mostly white British, included more females; clonal diversity was possibly underestimated.

Doses given second, at about 4 or about 12 weeks, were pooled. TCRdb keeps only in-frame clones here, not all; method: immunoSEQ multiplex PCR. The table records roughly 150,000 clones, around 91% of them present only once. Germline V lookup: CDR1 PRHDT, CDR2 FYEKMQ (reference sequence). V was trimmed by 1 base and J by 4 bases, leaving 13 bases between them. CDR3 length equals 15 residues. This chain uses TRBV13 with TRBJ2-5; D might be TRBD2 (7 bases). The sequenced sample was peripheral blood, obtained 28 days after the second AZD1222 dose. This receptor was obtained from an adult who received the AZD1222 COVID-19 vaccine. The CDR3 spells CASSLEGGGPETQYF. Here the CDR3 DNA reads TGTGCCAGCAGCTTAGAAGGGGGGGGCCCAGAGACCCAGTACTTC.